A single sample gave rise to the 2 T cell receptor beta chains below, sequenced in a study of T cells expressing NK-cell markers. TCRdb derives one entry per CDR3 protein from the 5' RACE reads, leaving out DNA. The repertoire table contains about 460,000 distinct CDR3 sequences. Source material: blood T cells: a sorted CD56 or NKG2C T cell subset, CD4+ or CD8+ T cells, or bulk PBMC T cells (not recorded which). The receptors here all came from a woman aged 45-59 years in good health.

The genes are TRBV7-2 and TRBJ1-2; there is no DNA to check the TCRdb D call of TRBD1. This CDR3 has 14 residues. From germline, CDR1 is SGHTA and CDR2 FQGNSA. The CDR3 reads CASSAGIFPDGYTF.

The chain employs TRBV25-1 and TRBJ1-1. CDR1 and CDR2 (germline): MGHDK, SYGVNS. This CDR3 has 12 residues. The CDR3: CASSELGTEAFF.